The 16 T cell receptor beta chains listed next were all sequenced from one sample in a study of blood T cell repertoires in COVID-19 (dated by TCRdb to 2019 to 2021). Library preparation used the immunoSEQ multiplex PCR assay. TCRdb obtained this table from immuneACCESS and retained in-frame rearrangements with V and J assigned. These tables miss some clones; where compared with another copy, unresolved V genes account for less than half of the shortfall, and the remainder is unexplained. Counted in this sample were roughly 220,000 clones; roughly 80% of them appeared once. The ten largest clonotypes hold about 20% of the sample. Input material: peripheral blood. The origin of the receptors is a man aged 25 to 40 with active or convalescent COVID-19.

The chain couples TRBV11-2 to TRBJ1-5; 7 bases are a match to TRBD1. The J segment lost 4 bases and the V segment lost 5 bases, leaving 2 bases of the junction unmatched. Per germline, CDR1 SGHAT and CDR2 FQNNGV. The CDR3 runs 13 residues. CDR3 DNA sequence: TGTGCCAGCAGCCTACAGGGGAATCAGCCCCAGCATTTT. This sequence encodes CASSLQGNQPQHF.

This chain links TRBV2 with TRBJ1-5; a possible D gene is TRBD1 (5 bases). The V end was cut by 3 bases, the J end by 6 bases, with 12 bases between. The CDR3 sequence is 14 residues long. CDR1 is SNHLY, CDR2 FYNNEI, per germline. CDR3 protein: CASSEGPGGQPQHF. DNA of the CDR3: TGTGCCAGCAGTGAGGGGCCCGGGGGTCAGCCCCAGCATTTT.

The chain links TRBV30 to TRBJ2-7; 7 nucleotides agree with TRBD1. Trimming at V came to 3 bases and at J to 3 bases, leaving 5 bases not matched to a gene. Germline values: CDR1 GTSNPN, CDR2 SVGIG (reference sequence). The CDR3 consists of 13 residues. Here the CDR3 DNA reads TGTGCCTGGAGGAGGGGACAGAACTACGAGCAGTACTTC. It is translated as CAWRRGQNYEQYF. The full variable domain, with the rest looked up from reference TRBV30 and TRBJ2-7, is SQTIHQWPATLVQPVGSPLSLECTVEGTSNPNLYWYRQAAGRGLQLLFYSVGIGQISSEVPQNLSASRPQDRQFILSSKKLLLSDSGFYLCAWRRGQNYEQYFGPGTRLTVT.

This CDR3 is CASSEGISQEKLFF. CDR3 in DNA: TGTGCCAGCAGTGAAGGCATTTCCCAGGAAAAACTGTTTTTT. The V call is TRBV6-1, the J call TRBJ1-4; D not resolved. The V and J ends lost 1 base and 8 bases respectively, with 11 bases between them. The CDR3 runs to 14 residues. Germline CDR1 reads MNHNS; CDR2 reads SASEGT.

The CDR3 bases are TGTGCCAGCAGCTTATCGAGCGGGGGGCCCCAAGAGACCCAGTACTTC. Translating gives CASSLSSGGPQETQYF. The rearrangement joins TRBV7-2 to TRBJ2-5, with 9 bases identical to TRBD2. With 2 bases clipped from V and 1 base from J, the junction kept 5 bases outside the gene matches. This CDR3 contains 16 residues. CDR1 SGHTA and CDR2 FQGNSA come from the germline V gene.

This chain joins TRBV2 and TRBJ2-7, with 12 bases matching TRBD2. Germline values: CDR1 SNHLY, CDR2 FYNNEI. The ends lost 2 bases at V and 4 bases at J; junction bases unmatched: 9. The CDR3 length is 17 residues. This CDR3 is CASSEKTTSGRRYEQYF. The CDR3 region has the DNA TGTGCCAGCAGTGAAAAGACGACTAGCGGGAGACGGTACGAGCAGTACTTC. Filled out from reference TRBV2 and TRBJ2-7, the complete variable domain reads EPEVTQTPSHQVTQMGQEVILRCVPISNHLYFYWYRQILGQKVEFLVSFYNNEISEKSEIFDDQFSVERPDGSNFTLKIRSTKLEDSAMYFCASSEKTTSGRRYEQYFGPGTRLTVT.

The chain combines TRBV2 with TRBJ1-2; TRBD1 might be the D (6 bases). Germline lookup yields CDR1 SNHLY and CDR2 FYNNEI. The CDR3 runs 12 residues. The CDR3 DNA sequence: TGTGCTCCCAGGGACACTAACTATGGCTACACCTTC. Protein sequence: CAPRDTNYGYTF. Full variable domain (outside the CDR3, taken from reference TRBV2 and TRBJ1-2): EPEVTQTPSHQVTQMGQEVILRCVPISNHLYFYWYRQILGQKVEFLVSFYNNEISEKSEIFDDQFSVERPDGSNFTLKIRSTKLEDSAMYFCAPRDTNYGYTFGSGTRLTVV.

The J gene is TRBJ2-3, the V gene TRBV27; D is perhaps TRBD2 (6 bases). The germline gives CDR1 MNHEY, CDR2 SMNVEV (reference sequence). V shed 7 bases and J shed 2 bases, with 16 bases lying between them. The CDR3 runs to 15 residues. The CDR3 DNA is TGTGCCAGCACGGAGGGCCCCTTCCCCACAGATACGCAGTATTTT. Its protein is CASTEGPFPTDTQYF.

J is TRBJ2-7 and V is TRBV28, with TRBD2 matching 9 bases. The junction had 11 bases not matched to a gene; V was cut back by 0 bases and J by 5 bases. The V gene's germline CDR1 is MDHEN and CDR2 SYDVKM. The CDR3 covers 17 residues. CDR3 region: CASSLCIGLAGCNEQYF. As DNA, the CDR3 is TGTGCCAGCAGTTTATGCATCGGGCTAGCGGGATGCAACGAGCAGTACTTC. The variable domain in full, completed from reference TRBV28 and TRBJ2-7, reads DVKVTQSSRYLVKRTGEKVFLECVQDMDHENMFWYRQDPGLGLRLIYFSYDVKMKEKGDIPEGYSVSREKKERFSLILESASTNQTSMYLCASSLCIGLAGCNEQYFGPGTRLTVT.

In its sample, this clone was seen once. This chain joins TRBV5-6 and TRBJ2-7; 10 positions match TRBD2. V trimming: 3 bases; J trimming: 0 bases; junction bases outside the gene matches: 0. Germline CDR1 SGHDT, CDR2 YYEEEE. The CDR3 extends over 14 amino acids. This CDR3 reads CASSSSGSSYEQYF. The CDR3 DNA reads TGTGCCAGCAGCTCTAGCGGGAGCTCCTACGAGCAGTACTTC.

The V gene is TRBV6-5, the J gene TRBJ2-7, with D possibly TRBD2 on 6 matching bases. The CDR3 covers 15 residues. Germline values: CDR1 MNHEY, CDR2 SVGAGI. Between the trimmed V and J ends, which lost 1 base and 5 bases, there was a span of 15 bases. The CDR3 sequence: CASSYLGGSGNEQYF. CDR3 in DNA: TGTGCCAGCAGTTACTTGGGGGGATCTGGTAACGAGCAGTACTTC.

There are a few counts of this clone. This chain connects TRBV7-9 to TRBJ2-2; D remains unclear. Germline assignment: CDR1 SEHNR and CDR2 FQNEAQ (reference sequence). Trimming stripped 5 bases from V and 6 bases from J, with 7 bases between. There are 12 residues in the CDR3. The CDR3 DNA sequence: TGTGCCAGCAGCCTAATTCCCGGGGAGCTGTTTTTT. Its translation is CASSLIPGELFF. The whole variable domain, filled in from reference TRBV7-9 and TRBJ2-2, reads DTGVSQNPRHKITKRGQNVTFRCDPISEHNRLYWYRQTLGQGPEFLTYFQNEAQLEKSRLLSDRFSAERPKGSFSTLEIQRTEQGDSAMYLCASSLIPGELFFGEGSRLTVL.

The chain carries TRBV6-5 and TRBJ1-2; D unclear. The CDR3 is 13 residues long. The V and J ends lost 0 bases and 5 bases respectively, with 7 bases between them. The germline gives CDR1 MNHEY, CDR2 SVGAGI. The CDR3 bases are TGTGCCAGCAGTTACTCTGAGGGTTATGGCTACACCTTC. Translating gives CASSYSEGYGYTF.

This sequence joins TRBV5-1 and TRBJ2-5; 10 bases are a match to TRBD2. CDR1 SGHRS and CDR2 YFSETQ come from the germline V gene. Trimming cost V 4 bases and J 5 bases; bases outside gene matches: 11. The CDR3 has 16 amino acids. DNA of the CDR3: TGCGCCAGCAGCGCCTCATTAGCGGGAGGAACTGAGACCCAGTACTTC. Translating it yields CASSASLAGGTETQYF.

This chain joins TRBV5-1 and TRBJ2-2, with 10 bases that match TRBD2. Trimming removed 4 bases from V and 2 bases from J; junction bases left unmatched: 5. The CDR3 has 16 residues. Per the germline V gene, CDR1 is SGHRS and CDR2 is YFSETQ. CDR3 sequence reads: CASSETSGTNTGELFF. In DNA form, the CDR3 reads TGCGCCAGCAGCGAAACTAGCGGGACTAACACCGGGGAGCTGTTTTTT. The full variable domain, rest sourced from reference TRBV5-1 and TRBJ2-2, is KAGVTQTPRYLIKTRGQQVTLSCSPISGHRSVSWYQQTPGQGLQFLFEYFSETQRNKGNFPGRFSGRQFSNSRSEMNVSTLELGDSALYLCASSETSGTNTGELFFGEGSRLTVL.

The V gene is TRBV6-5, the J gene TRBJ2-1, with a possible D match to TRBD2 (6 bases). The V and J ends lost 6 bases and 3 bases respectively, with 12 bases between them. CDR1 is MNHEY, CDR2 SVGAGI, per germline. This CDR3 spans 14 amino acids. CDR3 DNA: TGTGCCAGCAGCGGGACTCCCGGCTACAATGAGCAGTTCTTC. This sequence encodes CASSGTPGYNEQFF.